This is a list of T cell receptor beta chains from one sample in a study of CDR3 diversity in severe acne. One entry per CDR3 protein, called by TCRdb with MiXCR from the PCR reads. In the table there are about 85,000 distinct CDR3 sequences, around 50% of which are singletons. Material for sequencing was blood. These receptors all come from a male donor in good health, serving as a control. Each CDR3 is given without its conserved first and last residue.

CDR3 length	V gene	J gene	CDR3 protein
13	TRBV27	TRBJ1-1	ASSSSPQGYTEAF
9	TRBV6-5	TRBJ1-4	ASSRNEKLF
13	TRBV7-9	TRBJ1-4	ASSLARTANEKLF
11	TRBV6-6	TRBJ2-6	ASSYLLTNTEA
13	TRBV5-8	TRBJ1-3	ANSFLLTAGYTIY
11	TRBV6-6	TRBJ2-7	ASSLGAHYEQY
13	TRBV7-9	TRBJ1-1	ASRPPRTVNTEAF
11	TRBV2	TRBJ2-7	ASKATAMREQY
11	TRBV27	TRBJ2-1	ASSALAADRRF
13	TRBV27	TRBJ2-1	ASTPSGSSHNEQF
10	TRBV30	TRBJ2-3	AWSGVRDTQY
13	TRBV18	TRBJ1-3	ASSPSAGDRNTIY
13	TRBV12-3/TRBV12-4	TRBJ1-5	ASRGGGFRNQPQH
15	TRBV7-9	TRBJ2-6	ASSRALAVSGANVLT
15	TRBV19	TRBJ2-1	ASNRERGTGRVGEQF
15	TRBV4-1	TRBJ1-3	ASSQEKLVDSGNTIY
13	TRBV30	TRBJ1-1	AWSQTPYGGTEAF
11	TRBV10-3	TRBJ1-2	AISDRELDGYT
13	TRBV20-1	TRBJ1-3	SATQGRNSGNTIY
12	TRBV9	TRBJ1-1	ASSPQGAHTEAF
12	TRBV29-1	TRBJ2-7	SVVVPAGGDEQY
10	TRBV10-3	TRBJ2-7	ASRTGGSEQY
13	TRBV28	TRBJ2-6	ASSSDSKGANVLT
13	TRBV20-1	TRBJ2-3	SASKLAGPTDTQY
13	TRBV20-1	TRBJ2-2	SAWDRQGGTGELF
9	TRBV25-1	TRBJ1-2	ASYTGGGYT
13	TRBV7-3	.	ASSLAEGLYNEQF
17	TRBV7-8	TRBJ2-5	ASSLGYRRTGPEKETQY
12	TRBV7-2	TRBJ2-5	ASSLEASGKTQY
11	TRBV18	TRBJ1-1	ASSPGANTEAF
13	TRBV2	TRBJ2-7	ASKKEGQGDYEQY
13	TRBV7-2	TRBJ2-7	ASSPWTSGGYEQY
11	TRBV9	TRBJ1-1	ASSVSGGTEAF
12	TRBV20-1	TRBJ2-5	SASRTSGQETQY
11	TRBV20-1	TRBJ1-1	SATTGTNTEAF
13	TRBV3-1	TRBJ1-1	ASSQGSGGSTEAF
9	TRBV2	TRBJ2-3	ASSGADTQY